This entry lists 2 T cell receptor beta chains sequenced from one sample in a study of T cell clonotyping in hematopoietic cell transplantation. Specified time point: recipient sample about 28 days before transplant, after cytoreduction. The table came from immunoSEQ multiplex PCR; TCRdb's copy has only in-frame clones and leaves some out. The table records fewer than 8,500 clones, approximately 97% of them present only once. The material was peripheral blood mononuclear cells, obtained before stem cell transplant. The receptors shown here come from a man in his sixties or seventies with acute myeloid leukemia. Some clones in this sample may be carry-over from other donors' samples.

V is TRBV4-1 and J is TRBJ2-3, with D tentatively TRBD1 or TRBD2 (6 bases each). Germline CDR1 reads MGHRA; CDR2 reads YSYEKL. Deletions cut 2 bases from V and 3 bases from J, with 9 bases between. CDR3 length: 14 amino acids. The CDR3 loop is CASSQWGATDTQYF. CDR3 DNA: TGCGCCAGCAGCCAATGGGGGGCGACAGATACGCAGTATTTT.

The J gene is TRBJ2-2, the V gene TRBV10-3; no definite D call. V shed 4 bases and J shed 3 bases, with 12 bases lying between them. The length of the CDR3 is 15 residues. Looked up from germline, CDR1 is ENHRY and CDR2 is SYGVKD. The CDR3 loop is CAISVVREDTGELFF. The CDR3 nucleotides read TGTGCCATCAGTGTGGTAAGGGAAGACACCGGGGAGCTGTTTTTT.